This TCR beta chain came from a study of T-cell reconstitution after alpha-beta-depleted transplantation in children. This CDR3 is built from 15 residues. Per germline, CDR1 LNHDA and CDR2 SQIVND (reference sequence). With 3 bases removed from V and 0 bases from J, the gap between germline ends came to 6 bases. Findings and caveats of the study: Approximately two months post-transplant, alpha-beta T cells reportedly originated from several hundred expanded graft clones. At one year after transplant, newly produced T cells mostly accounted for T-cell counts and diversity. Elevated TCRbeta diversity at day 60 was traced, in some patients, to surviving recipient T cells and thymic progenitors.

The table lists this clonotype with a few counts. Antigen specificity is unknown. It was with unique molecular identifiers that the TCRbeta library was prepared. TCRdb re-called the PCR reads with MiXCR, one entry per CDR3 protein. The table shows about 440,000 distinct CDR3 sequences, with roughly 43% occurring only once. Specimen: PBMCs, collected before TCRalphabeta/CD19-depleted stem cell transplant. The sequence was collected from a girl aged 2-10 years with aplastic anemia, due to receive a stem cell transplant. V usage is TRBV19 and J usage is TRBJ2-6, with D unresolved. This chain's CDR3 is CASSIYPSGANVLTF. The CDR3 region has the DNA TGTGCCAGTAGTATTTACCCCTCTGGGGCCAACGTCCTGACTTTC.